Each of the 3 T cell receptor beta chains below was sequenced from the same sample in a study of blood T cell repertoires in COVID-19. Method: immunoSEQ multiplex PCR; TCRdb's copy keeps in-frame clones and lacks some. The sample has roughly 320,000 clones, approximately 85% seen once. The material sequenced was peripheral blood. The receptors were sampled from a human donor in a cohort sampled during active COVID-19.

The rearrangement uses TRBV10-3 and TRBJ2-5; 7 positions match TRBD2. This CDR3 is 14 amino acids long. V lost 8 bases, J lost 0 bases, and 6 bases stayed unmatched. Germline CDR1 reads ENHRY; CDR2 reads SYGVKD. CDR3 nucleotides: TGTGCCATCGCCGTGGGGGGGGACCAAGAGACCCAGTACTTC. It yields the protein CAIAVGGDQETQYF.

This rearrangement joins TRBV29-1 to TRBJ1-2; D is possibly TRBD1 (5 bases). The CDR3 spans 14 residues. Germline-derived CDR1 and CDR2 are SQVTM and ANQGSEA. Trimming pared 7 bases from V and 1 base from J, leaving 16 bases between. CDR3 coding DNA: TGCAGCGCGGGGGGACGGGAGCATAACTATGGCTACACCTTC. Encoded protein: CSAGGREHNYGYTF.

CDR3 sequence (DNA): TGTGCCAGCAGCGCTACTAGAGATACGCAGTATTTT. The encoded protein is CASSATRDTQYF. The chain uses TRBV7-9 and TRBJ2-3, with D possibly being TRBD2 (5 bases). This CDR3 is built from 12 residues. The V and J ends lost 5 bases and 5 bases respectively, with 8 bases between them. CDR1 and CDR2 (germline): SEHNR, FQNEAQ (reference sequence).